This T cell receptor beta chain originates from a study of technical replicates of blood from four donors. The repertoire was sequenced with immunoSEQ multiplex PCR; TCRdb's copy has only in-frame clones and lacks some. The table shows about 49,000 clones, with roughly 92% occurring only once. The length of the CDR3 is 16 residues. CDR1 is MNHEY, CDR2 SMNVEV, per germline (reference sequence). The ends lost 4 bases at V and 2 bases at J; junction bases unmatched: 7. The genes are TRBV27 and TRBJ2-2, with 7 bases fitting TRBD2. Material for sequencing was PBMCs. This TCR was sampled from a human donor in good health. Some clones in this sample may be carry-over from other donors' samples. The CDR3, as DNA: TGTGCCAGCAGTTCGGGGGGACTAACCAACACCGGGGAGCTGTTTTTT. This sequence encodes CASSSGGLTNTGELFF.